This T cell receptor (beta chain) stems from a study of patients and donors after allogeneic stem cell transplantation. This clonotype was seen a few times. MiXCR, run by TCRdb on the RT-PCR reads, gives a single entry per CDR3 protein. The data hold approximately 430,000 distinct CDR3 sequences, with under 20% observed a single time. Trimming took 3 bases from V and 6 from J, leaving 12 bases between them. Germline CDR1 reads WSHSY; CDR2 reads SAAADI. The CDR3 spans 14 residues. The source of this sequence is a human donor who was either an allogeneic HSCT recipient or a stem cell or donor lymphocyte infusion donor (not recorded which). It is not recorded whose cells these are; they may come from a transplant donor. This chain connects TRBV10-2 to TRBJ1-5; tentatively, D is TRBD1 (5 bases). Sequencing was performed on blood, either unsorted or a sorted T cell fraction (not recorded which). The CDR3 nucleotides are TGCGCCAGCAGTGACTCAGGGAAGAGTCAGCCCCAGCATTTT. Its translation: CASSDSGKSQPQHF.